Listed here are 18 T cell receptor beta chains from one sample, sequenced in a study of OX40 agonist ivuxolimab in advanced cancers. Clones were read by immunoSEQ multiplex PCR, and TCRdb kept only the in-frame ones, dropping some. The sample contains 150,000 to 190,000 clones, 85% to 95% of which appear only once. Source: CD4+ or CD8+ T cells sorted from blood, taken in a trial of the OX40 agonist ivuxolimab. Every receptor here comes from an adult with an advanced solid tumor such as melanoma, head and neck, liver or kidney cancer.

The rearrangement links TRBV9 to TRBJ1-2; D uncertain. The CDR3 covers 14 residues. Germline CDR1 SGDLS, CDR2 YYNGEE. Trimming took off 0 bases at V and 0 bases at J, with 6 bases between the two ends. The CDR3 protein is CASSVDIANYGYTF. The CDR3 DNA follows: TGTGCCAGCAGCGTAGACATAGCTAACTATGGCTACACCTTC.

The V and J genes are TRBV19 and TRBJ1-1, with 7 positions matching TRBD1. CDR3 length: 15 amino acids. Germline lookup yields CDR1 LNHDA and CDR2 SQIVND (reference sequence). V lost 3 bases to trimming and J lost 4 bases; unmatched junction nucleotides: 8. The CDR3 DNA follows: TGTGCCAGTAGTATCGATAAACAGGGGCGCACTGAAGCTTTCTTT. Translated: CASSIDKQGRTEAFF.

The V call is TRBV5-5, the J call TRBJ2-2; tentatively, D is TRBD1 (5 bases). CDR3 length: 13 residues. Germline CDR1 reads SGHKS; CDR2 reads YYEKEE (reference sequence). The V end was cut by 3 bases, the J end by 7 bases, with 10 bases between. The CDR3 coding sequence is TGTGCCAGCAGCTGGCAGGGCGACGGGGAGCTGTTTTTT. The encoded protein is CASSWQGDGELFF.

The chain combines TRBV5-4 with TRBJ1-1; no definite D call. Germline V lookup: CDR1 SGHNT, CDR2 YYREEE (reference sequence). Trimming stripped 4 bases from V and 0 bases from J, with 13 bases between. The CDR3 is 15 residues long. The CDR3 DNA sequence: TGTGCCAGCAGCCTGCCTGGGTCCATGAACACTGAAGCTTTCTTT. Residues: CASSLPGSMNTEAFF.

This chain connects TRBV5-4 to TRBJ2-1; D is tentatively TRBD1 or TRBD2 (6 bases each). This CDR3 has 16 amino acids. Trimming took 2 bases from V and 0 from J, leaving 12 bases between them. CDR1 SGHNT and CDR2 YYREEE come from the germline V gene (reference sequence). As DNA, the CDR3 is TGTGCCAGCAGCTTTGGGGGGCGAAGCTCCTACAATGAGCAGTTCTTC. Residues: CASSFGGRSSYNEQFF.

The genes are TRBV28 and TRBJ2-5; TRBD2 matches at 8 bases. Unmatched junction bases numbered 8, after V lost 4 bases and J lost 1 base. Germline V gene data show CDR1 as MDHEN and CDR2 as SYDVKM. The CDR3 loop spans 16 amino acids. CDR3 loop: CASSSTSGGFQETQYF. CDR3 nucleotide sequence: TGTGCCAGCAGTTCTACTAGCGGAGGATTCCAAGAGACCCAGTACTTC.

In this sample, this clone turned up once. The chain couples TRBV4-2 to TRBJ2-7; D possibly corresponds to TRBD1 (6 bases). Between the trimmed V and J ends, which lost 0 bases and 1 base, there was a span of 13 bases. Germline V gives CDR1 LGHNA, CDR2 YNFKEQ. The CDR3 covers 16 residues. DNA of the CDR3: TGTGCCAGCAGCCAAGACTTCGACAGGAGATCCTACGAGCAGTACTTC. It yields the protein CASSQDFDRRSYEQYF.

The chain recombines TRBV7-2 with TRBJ2-6; D remains ambiguous. Germline-derived CDR1 and CDR2 are SGHTA and FQGNSA. This CDR3 comprises 13 residues. Deletions cut 5 bases from V and 2 bases from J, with 4 bases between. In DNA, the CDR3 is TGTGCCAGCAGCCGAACTGGGGCCAACGTCCTGACTTTC. Translation: CASSRTGANVLTF.

The rearrangement links TRBV9 to TRBJ1-5; possible D gene TRBD1, 6 bases. Between the trimmed V and J ends, which lost 2 bases and 1 base, there was a span of 19 bases. The germline V gene has CDR1 SGDLS and CDR2 YYNGEE. The CDR3 runs to 18 residues. The CDR3 loop is CASSVGTPQGGSNQPQHF. The CDR3, as DNA: TGTGCCAGCAGCGTCGGGACACCCCAAGGGGGGAGCAATCAGCCCCAGCATTTT.

The gene calls are TRBV28 and TRBJ2-7; tentatively, D is TRBD2 (6 bases). The V gene's germline CDR1 is MDHEN and CDR2 SYDVKM. This CDR3 is 13 amino acids long. The ends were cut back, 8 bases at V and 5 bases at J, with 16 bases in the middle. The CDR3 region has the DNA TGTGCCAGCCAATACCCGGGGGAGGACGAGCAGTACTTC. The encoded protein is CASQYPGEDEQYF.

The chain links TRBV7-2 to TRBJ2-1; 9 bases map to TRBD2. The CDR3 consists of 15 residues. The V gene's germline CDR1 is SGHTA and CDR2 FQGNSA. V was clipped by 2 bases and J by 8 bases; unmatched bases: 7. The DNA for the CDR3 is TGTGCCAGCAGCTTAAGGGTAGCGGGGGTCGATGAGCAGTTCTTC. It is translated as CASSLRVAGVDEQFF.

J is TRBJ1-2 and V is TRBV29-1; D remains ambiguous. Germline V gene data show CDR1 as SQVTM and CDR2 as ANQGSEA. This CDR3 has 11 amino acids. V gave up 6 bases and J gave up 0 bases, with 5 bases separating them. The CDR3 reads CSVDPNYGYTF. The CDR3 DNA reads TGCAGCGTGGACCCTAACTATGGCTACACCTTC. Looking up the rest from reference TRBV29-1 and TRBJ1-2 gives the full variable domain: SAVISQKPSRDICQRGTSLTIQCQVDSQVTMMFWYRQQPGQSLTLIATANQGSEATYESGFVIDKFPISRPNLTFSTLTVSNMSPEDSSIYLCSVDPNYGYTFGSGTRLTVV.

This chain connects TRBV29-1 to TRBJ1-1; D might be TRBD1 (6 bases). The V end was cut by 3 bases, the J end by 2 bases, with 7 bases between. Germline assignment: CDR1 SQVTM and CDR2 ANQGSEA. CDR3 size: 12 residues. The CDR3: CSVDRGNTEAFF. The DNA for the CDR3 is TGCAGCGTTGACAGGGGAAACACTGAAGCTTTCTTT.

The rearrangement links TRBV18 to TRBJ2-7; D possibly corresponds to TRBD2 (5 bases). V dropped 1 base and J dropped 2 bases, with 9 bases sitting between them. This CDR3 region has 14 residues. The V gene's germline CDR1 is KGHSH and CDR2 LQKENI. Here the CDR3 reads CASSPRADTYEQYF. The DNA of the CDR3 is TGTGCCAGCTCACCACGAGCGGATACCTACGAGCAGTACTTC.

The chain links TRBV18 to TRBJ2-7; no clear D gene. V lost 3 bases, J lost 5 bases, and 8 bases lay in between. The CDR3 extends over 12 amino acids. Germline-derived CDR1 and CDR2 are KGHSH and LQKENI. The CDR3 region is CASSPQGNEQYF. The CDR3 coding sequence is TGTGCCAGCTCACCTCAAGGAAACGAGCAGTACTTC.

The V and J genes are TRBV6-5 and TRBJ2-1; the D gene is possibly TRBD1 (5 bases). The V end was cut by 6 bases, the J end by 2 bases, with 11 bases between. This CDR3 is 14 amino acids long. The V gene's germline CDR1 is MNHEY and CDR2 SVGAGI. CDR3 amino acids: CASSGWGTYNEQFF. DNA of the CDR3: TGTGCCAGCAGCGGATGGGGCACCTACAATGAGCAGTTCTTC.

The V call is TRBV30, the J call TRBJ2-7; 14 bases match TRBD2. CDR1 GTSNPN and CDR2 SVGIG come from the germline V gene (reference sequence). The junction had 7 bases not matched to a gene; V was cut back by 3 bases and J by 6 bases. CDR3 length: 15 residues. The CDR3 protein is CAWRVRLAGGREQYF. The CDR3 DNA follows: TGTGCCTGGAGAGTCCGACTAGCGGGAGGGCGCGAGCAGTACTTC.

V usage is TRBV6-6 and J usage is TRBJ1-2; a weak D match, TRBD1 (5 bases). CDR3 size: 13 residues. Trimming shortened V by 5 bases and J by 0 bases, and 7 bases separated the two germline ends. The germline V gene encodes CDR1 MNHNY and CDR2 SVGAGI (reference sequence). The CDR3 spells CASSRTPNYGYTF. Written as DNA, the CDR3 is TGTGCCAGCAGTCGGACACCTAACTATGGCTACACCTTC.